The rows below give T cell receptor beta chains drawn from one sample of a study of cytomegalovirus exposure and HLA in healthy donors. Assay: immunoSEQ multiplex PCR; the TCRdb copy retains only in-frame clones and omits some. The repertoire has 70,000 to 85,000 clones, approximately 62% of them found once; the top ten carry roughly 4.5%. Input material: PBMCs. These receptors all come from a male donor in good health and CMV-seropositive. Both conserved end residues are part of each CDR3. A D gene is named only where the DNA matches it firmly. The size of a clone is reported for some rows only, either as once, few or many, or as a class for expanded clones.

V gene: TRBV11-2
clone size: few
J gene: TRBJ1-3
D gene: -
CDR3 protein: CASSLGQGRNTIYF
CDR3 DNA: TGTGCCAGCAGCTTAGGGCAGGGAAGAAACACCATATATTTT

V gene: TRBV29-1
clone size: -
J gene: TRBJ2-1
D gene: -
CDR3 protein: CSVELRGRSHNEQFF
CDR3 DNA: TGCAGCGTTGAACTGAGAGGGAGGTCCCACAATGAGCAGTTCTTC

V gene: TRBV27
clone size: -
J gene: TRBJ2-7
D gene: TRBD2
CDR3 protein: CASSSGTSSYEQYF
CDR3 DNA: TGTGCCAGCAGTTCCGGGACTAGCTCGTACGAGCAGTACTTC

V gene: TRBV28
clone size: -
J gene: TRBJ2-3
D gene: TRBD1
CDR3 protein: CAIADRFLTDTQYF
CDR3 DNA: TGTGCCATTGCGGACAGGTTCCTCACAGATACGCAGTATTTT

V gene: TRBV2
clone size: -
J gene: TRBJ2-5
D gene: -
CDR3 protein: CASRQGWVETQYF
CDR3 DNA: TGTGCCAGCAGGCAGGGATGGGTAGAGACCCAGTACTTC

V gene: TRBV7-9
clone size: -
J gene: TRBJ2-3
D gene: -
CDR3 protein: CASSLTERDTQYF
CDR3 DNA: TGTGCCAGCAGCTTAACCGAGAGAGATACGCAGTATTTT

V gene: TRBV7-2
clone size: few
J gene: TRBJ1-2
D gene: -
CDR3 protein: CASSPTGDGYTF
CDR3 DNA: TGTGCCAGCAGCCCAACAGGAGATGGCTACACCTTC

V gene: TRBV29-1
clone size: -
J gene: TRBJ2-5
D gene: -
CDR3 protein: CSVEGGGGFPETQYF
CDR3 DNA: TGCAGCGTTGAAGGAGGGGGTGGCTTCCCAGAGACCCAGTACTTC

V gene: TRBV19
clone size: -
J gene: TRBJ2-1
D gene: TRBD2
CDR3 protein: CASSPISGGPGNEQFF
CDR3 DNA: TGTGCCAGTAGTCCAATAAGCGGGGGGCCGGGGAATGAGCAGTTCTTC

V gene: TRBV7-3
clone size: once
J gene: TRBJ2-3
D gene: TRBD2
CDR3 protein: CASSFGGSTDTQYF
CDR3 DNA: TGTGCCAGCAGCTTCGGGGGGAGCACAGATACGCAGTATTTT

V gene: TRBV6-5
clone size: -
J gene: TRBJ1-2
D gene: -
CDR3 protein: CASSPGRDSNYGYTF
CDR3 DNA: TGTGCCAGCAGCCCTGGCAGGGATTCTAACTATGGCTACACCTTC

V gene: TRBV4-3
clone size: -
J gene: TRBJ2-1
D gene: TRBD2
CDR3 protein: CASSPGTSGIITKHNEQFF
CDR3 DNA: TGCGCCAGCAGCCCAGGGACTAGCGGGATCATAACCAAACACAATGAGCAGTTCTTC

V gene: TRBV30
clone size: -
J gene: TRBJ1-4
D gene: TRBD1
CDR3 protein: CAWSYGTVNEKLFF
CDR3 DNA: TGTGCCTGGAGTTACGGGACAGTTAATGAAAAACTGTTTTTT

V gene: TRBV28
clone size: few
J gene: TRBJ1-1
D gene: TRBD1
CDR3 protein: CASSQATGGEAFF
CDR3 DNA: TGTGCCAGCAGCCAGGCCACAGGGGGCGAAGCTTTCTTT

V gene: TRBV11-2
clone size: -
J gene: TRBJ1-1
D gene: -
CDR3 protein: CASSSRGSNTEAFF
CDR3 DNA: TGTGCCAGCAGCTCGCGGGGTTCGAACACTGAAGCTTTCTTT

V gene: TRBV27
clone size: -
J gene: TRBJ1-3
D gene: TRBD1
CDR3 protein: CASSLSSPGQGHNTIYF
CDR3 DNA: TGTGCCAGCAGTTTATCCTCGCCTGGACAGGGTCACAACACCATATATTTT

V gene: TRBV2
clone size: -
J gene: TRBJ1-4
D gene: -
CDR3 protein: CASQYGGANEKLFF
CDR3 DNA: TGTGCCAGCCAGTACGGGGGGGCTAATGAAAAACTGTTTTTT

V gene: TRBV11-1
clone size: -
J gene: TRBJ2-7
D gene: -
CDR3 protein: CASSLSYREQYF
CDR3 DNA: TGTGCCAGCAGCTTATCCTATCGCGAGCAGTACTTC

V gene: TRBV27
clone size: -
J gene: TRBJ2-4
D gene: -
CDR3 protein: CATQTLPGDIQYF
CDR3 DNA: TGTGCCACCCAGACACTTCCAGGGGACATTCAGTACTTC

V gene: TRBV5-1
clone size: -
J gene: TRBJ1-4
D gene: -
CDR3 protein: CASTNAGGTNEKLFF
CDR3 DNA: TGCGCCAGCACCAACGCGGGGGGAACTAATGAAAAACTGTTTTTT

V gene: TRBV10-3
clone size: -
J gene: TRBJ1-2
D gene: TRBD1
CDR3 protein: CATGQGEGGYTF
CDR3 DNA: TGTGCCACGGGACAGGGGGAAGGTGGCTACACCTTC

V gene: TRBV30
clone size: -
J gene: TRBJ1-6
D gene: TRBD1
CDR3 protein: CAWSAGQGNNSPLHF
CDR3 DNA: TGTGCCTGGAGTGCCGGACAGGGGAATAATTCACCCCTCCACTTT

V gene: TRBV4-3
clone size: once
J gene: TRBJ2-7
D gene: TRBD1
CDR3 protein: CASSQDPGTASYEQYF
CDR3 DNA: TGCGCCAGCAGCCAAGACCCCGGGACAGCCTCCTACGAGCAGTACTTC

V gene: TRBV18
clone size: once
J gene: TRBJ1-5
D gene: -
CDR3 protein: CASSPRQNEPQHF
CDR3 DNA: TGTGCCAGCTCACCACGACAAAACGAGCCCCAGCATTTT

V gene: TRBV25-1
clone size: once
J gene: TRBJ2-2
D gene: -
CDR3 protein: CASSAGLAIEELFF
CDR3 DNA: TGTGCCAGCAGTGCGGGACTTGCAATCGAGGAGCTGTTTTTT

V gene: TRBV4-3
clone size: few
J gene: TRBJ2-2
D gene: -
CDR3 protein: CASSLFYNTGELFF
CDR3 DNA: TGCGCCAGCAGCCTCTTTTATAACACCGGGGAGCTGTTTTTT

V gene: TRBV7-8
clone size: -
J gene: TRBJ1-1
D gene: TRBD1
CDR3 protein: CASSPRQGALNTEAFF
CDR3 DNA: TGTGCCAGCAGCCCTCGACAGGGGGCCCTGAACACTGAAGCTTTCTTT

V gene: TRBV6-4
clone size: few
J gene: TRBJ2-1
D gene: TRBD2
CDR3 protein: CASSETTSGGEQFF
CDR3 DNA: TGTGCCAGCAGTGAGACGACTAGCGGGGGTGAGCAGTTCTTC

V gene: TRBV9
clone size: -
J gene: TRBJ2-7
D gene: -
CDR3 protein: CASSAGDRPYEQYF
CDR3 DNA: TGTGCCAGCAGCGCCGGAGACAGGCCCTACGAGCAGTACTTC

V gene: TRBV6-5
clone size: -
J gene: TRBJ2-7
D gene: -
CDR3 protein: CASSQSTGPYEQYF
CDR3 DNA: TGTGCCAGCAGCCAATCGACAGGACCCTACGAGCAGTACTTC

V gene: TRBV7-3
clone size: -
J gene: TRBJ1-6
D gene: TRBD1
CDR3 protein: CASSLTGGGEPLHF
CDR3 DNA: TGTGCCAGCAGCTTAACAGGGGGCGGGGAACCCCTCCACTTT

V gene: TRBV19
clone size: -
J gene: TRBJ1-1
D gene: -
CDR3 protein: CASIALNTEAFF
CDR3 DNA: TGTGCCAGTATCGCGCTGAACACTGAAGCTTTCTTT

V gene: TRBV7-2
clone size: once
J gene: TRBJ2-1
D gene: -
CDR3 protein: CASSPQRNSYNEQFF
CDR3 DNA: TGTGCCAGCAGCCCCCAGCGGAACTCCTACAATGAGCAGTTCTTC

V gene: TRBV18
clone size: few
J gene: TRBJ1-5
D gene: -
CDR3 protein: CASSPQGNQPQHF
CDR3 DNA: TGTGCCAGCTCACCGCAGGGGAATCAGCCCCAGCATTTT

V gene: TRBV4-1
clone size: -
J gene: TRBJ1-3
D gene: -
CDR3 protein: CASSQLGANSGNTIYF
CDR3 DNA: TGCGCCAGCAGCCAACTTGGGGCGAACTCTGGAAACACCATATATTTT

V gene: TRBV28
clone size: -
J gene: TRBJ2-5
D gene: TRBD2
CDR3 protein: CASSRGAGGTQYF
CDR3 DNA: TGTGCCAGCAGTCGCGGGGCGGGAGGGACCCAGTACTTC

V gene: TRBV9
clone size: -
J gene: TRBJ1-3
D gene: -
CDR3 protein: CASSVVPSSGNTIYF
CDR3 DNA: TGTGCCAGCAGCGTAGTTCCGAGCTCTGGAAACACCATATATTTT

V gene: TRBV6-6
clone size: -
J gene: TRBJ1-2
D gene: -
CDR3 protein: CAIVGGSNYGYTF
CDR3 DNA: TGTGCCATCGTGGGAGGGTCCAACTATGGCTACACCTTC

V gene: TRBV6-5
clone size: -
J gene: TRBJ1-4
D gene: -
CDR3 protein: CASRRNLGANEKLFF
CDR3 DNA: TGTGCCAGCAGAAGGAATCTCGGGGCTAATGAAAAACTGTTTTTT

V gene: TRBV30
clone size: -
J gene: TRBJ1-1
D gene: -
CDR3 protein: CAWTQGSTEAFF
CDR3 DNA: TGTGCCTGGACCCAGGGGAGCACTGAAGCTTTCTTT

V gene: TRBV29-1
clone size: once
J gene: TRBJ2-2
D gene: -
CDR3 protein: CSAKGGGSHTGELFF
CDR3 DNA: TGCAGCGCCAAGGGGGGGGGCTCGCACACCGGGGAGCTGTTTTTT

V gene: TRBV7-9
clone size: -
J gene: TRBJ2-5
D gene: TRBD2
CDR3 protein: CASSLGAGLETQYF
CDR3 DNA: TGTGCCAGCAGCTTAGGAGCGGGATTGGAGACCCAGTACTTC

V gene: TRBV7-7
clone size: -
J gene: TRBJ2-3
D gene: TRBD2
CDR3 protein: CASSRTSGSGTDTQYF
CDR3 DNA: TGTGCTAGCAGCCGGACTAGCGGGAGTGGTACAGATACGCAGTATTTT

V gene: TRBV5-4
clone size: -
J gene: TRBJ2-2
D gene: TRBD1
CDR3 protein: CASSFRQGGTGELFF
CDR3 DNA: TGTGCCAGCAGCTTTCGACAGGGCGGCACCGGGGAGCTGTTTTTT

V gene: TRBV7-8
clone size: -
J gene: TRBJ1-3
D gene: -
CDR3 protein: CSSSAQFSSGNTIYF
CDR3 DNA: TGTTCCAGCAGCGCACAGTTTTCCTCTGGAAACACCATATATTTT

V gene: TRBV6-1
clone size: -
J gene: TRBJ1-2
D gene: -
CDR3 protein: CASSNGQPTMGYTF
CDR3 DNA: TGTGCCAGCAGTAATGGACAGCCGACAATGGGCTACACCTTC

V gene: TRBV7-9
clone size: few
J gene: TRBJ1-2
D gene: TRBD1
CDR3 protein: CASSPTGAYGYTF
CDR3 DNA: TGTGCCAGCAGCCCGACAGGGGCCTATGGCTACACCTTC

V gene: TRBV19
clone size: few
J gene: TRBJ1-6
D gene: -
CDR3 protein: CASSAGWNNNSPLHF
CDR3 DNA: TGTGCCAGTAGTGCCGGGTGGAACAATAATTCACCCCTCCACTTT

V gene: TRBV7-3
clone size: -
J gene: TRBJ2-1
D gene: -
CDR3 protein: CASSLGRNEQFF
CDR3 DNA: TGTGCCAGCAGCTTAGGGCGAAATGAGCAGTTCTTC

V gene: TRBV5-8
clone size: -
J gene: TRBJ1-1
D gene: -
CDR3 protein: CASSLDRVSDTEAFF
CDR3 DNA: TGTGCCAGCAGCTTGGACAGGGTCTCTGACACTGAAGCTTTCTTT

V gene: TRBV14
clone size: few
J gene: TRBJ2-1
D gene: -
CDR3 protein: CASSPSMYEQFF
CDR3 DNA: TGTGCCAGCAGCCCCAGTATGTATGAGCAGTTCTTC

V gene: TRBV27
clone size: -
J gene: TRBJ2-1
D gene: -
CDR3 protein: CASRRGRGEQFF
CDR3 DNA: TGTGCCAGCAGGAGAGGTCGGGGTGAGCAGTTCTTC

V gene: TRBV9
clone size: -
J gene: TRBJ2-1
D gene: TRBD2
CDR3 protein: CASSVGLAGDEQFF
CDR3 DNA: TGTGCCAGCAGCGTAGGGCTAGCGGGGGATGAGCAGTTCTTC

V gene: TRBV4-2
clone size: -
J gene: TRBJ2-1
D gene: -
CDR3 protein: CASSQDLRYNEQFF
CDR3 DNA: TGTGCCAGCAGCCAAGATCTCAGGTACAATGAGCAGTTCTTC

V gene: TRBV7-2
clone size: -
J gene: TRBJ2-2
D gene: -
CDR3 protein: CASSQTARGSGELFF
CDR3 DNA: TGTGCCAGCAGCCAGACCGCCAGGGGTTCCGGGGAGCTGTTTTTT

V gene: TRBV7-9
clone size: few
J gene: TRBJ1-6
D gene: -
CDR3 protein: CASSLTGTTVNSPLHF
CDR3 DNA: TGTGCCAGCAGCTTAACAGGGACTACTGTTAATTCACCCCTCCACTTT

V gene: TRBV30
clone size: -
J gene: TRBJ2-5
D gene: -
CDR3 protein: CAWNRRTEETQYF
CDR3 DNA: TGTGCCTGGAACCGCCGGACTGAGGAGACCCAGTACTTC

V gene: TRBV15
clone size: -
J gene: TRBJ2-5
D gene: TRBD1
CDR3 protein: CATSRWTGGGQETQYF
CDR3 DNA: TGTGCCACCAGCAGATGGACAGGGGGCGGGCAAGAGACCCAGTACTTC